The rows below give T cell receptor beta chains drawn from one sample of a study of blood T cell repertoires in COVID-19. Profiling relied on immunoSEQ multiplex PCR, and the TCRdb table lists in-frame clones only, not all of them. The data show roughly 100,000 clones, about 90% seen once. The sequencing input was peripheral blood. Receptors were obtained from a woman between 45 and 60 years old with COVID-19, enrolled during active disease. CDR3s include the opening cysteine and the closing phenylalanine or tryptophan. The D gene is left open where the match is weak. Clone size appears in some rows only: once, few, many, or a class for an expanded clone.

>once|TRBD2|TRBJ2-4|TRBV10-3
TGTGCCATCAGGGACTCCCCGGGACTAGCGGGGCCTCTAGCCAAAAACATTCAGTACTTC
CAIRDSPGLAGPLAKNIQYF
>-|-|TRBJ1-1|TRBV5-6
TGTGCCAGCAGCTTTGTATCAGGGGAAGAAGCTTTCTTT
CASSFVSGEEAFF
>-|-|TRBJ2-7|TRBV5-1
TGCGCCAGCAGTACTGTTGGACTCTTGAGCGAGCAGTACTTC
CASSTVGLLSEQYF
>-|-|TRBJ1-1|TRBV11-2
TGTGCCAGCAGCTTAATCGCAGGCCCCATGAACACTGAAGCTTTCTTT
CASSLIAGPMNTEAFF
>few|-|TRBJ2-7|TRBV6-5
TGTGCCAGCAGTCATGATCGGGAGTACTACGAGCAGTACTTC
CASSHDREYYEQYF
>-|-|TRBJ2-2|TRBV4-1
TGCGCCAGCAGCCAAGACCCAGATTGGACCGGGGAGCTGTTTTTT
CASSQDPDWTGELFF
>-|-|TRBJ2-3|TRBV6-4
TGTGCCAGCAGTGGGACAGACACAGATACGCAGTATTTT
CASSGTDTDTQYF
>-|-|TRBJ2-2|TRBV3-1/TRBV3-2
TGTGCCAGCAGCCAAGATCTTGCCGGGGAGCTGTTTTTT
CASSQDLAGELFF
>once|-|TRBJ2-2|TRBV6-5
TGTGCCAGCAAGGACAGACCGAACACCGGGGAGCTGTTTTTT
CASKDRPNTGELFF
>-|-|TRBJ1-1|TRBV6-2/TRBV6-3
TGTGCCAGCAGTTACTCGCCCACACAGGGACCCATGAACACTGAAGCTTTCTTT
CASSYSPTQGPMNTEAFF
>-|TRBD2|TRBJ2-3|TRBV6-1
TGTGCCAGCAGTGGGACTAGCGGGGGGTTTATAGATACGCAGTATTTT
CASSGTSGGFIDTQYF
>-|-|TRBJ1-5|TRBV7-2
TGTGCCAGCAGCTACCACAGGGATCAGCCCCAGCATTTT
CASSYHRDQPQHF